The 28 T cell receptor beta chains in this list originate from one sample, sequenced in a study of blood T cell repertoires in COVID-19 (dated by TCRdb to about 2020). The library relied on the immunoSEQ multiplex PCR assay. The table was pulled from immuneACCESS by TCRdb, which kept in-frame rearrangements only. Such tables lose some clones; where checked, under half of the loss comes from unresolved V genes, and the rest has no known cause. This sample has over 250,000 clones in its table, and around nine tenths of those were observed once. The top ten constitute under 15% of the sample. The sequenced material came from peripheral blood. The receptors shown here come from a woman aged 55-69 years with acute or convalescent COVID-19.

CDR3 sequence: CASRRKGTGYILNTEAFF. CDR3 nucleotides: TGTGCCAGTAGGAGAAAAGGGACAGGTTATATTTTGAACACTGAAGCTTTCTTT. The V gene is TRBV19, the J gene TRBJ1-1, with TRBD1 identical over 8 bases. V dropped 6 bases and J dropped 0; count of bases not matched to a gene: 15. The CDR3 has 18 residues. Per germline, CDR1 LNHDA and CDR2 SQIVND (reference sequence).

The V call is TRBV3-1 (or the pseudogene TRBV3-2), the J call TRBJ2-1; D unclear. Trimming took 1 base from V and 5 from J, leaving 9 bases between them. Germline assignment: CDR1 LGHDT and CDR2 YNNKEL (reference sequence). This CDR3 is 14 amino acids long. The chain's CDR3 is CASSQGVLNNEQFF. The CDR3 DNA reads TGTGCCAGCAGCCAAGGAGTGCTCAACAATGAGCAGTTCTTC.

The rearrangement joins TRBV6-5 to TRBJ1-5; D is perhaps TRBD1 (6 bases). The CDR3 has 14 residues. V was cut by 7 bases and J by 9 bases, with 19 bases left in between. Germline CDR1 MNHEY, CDR2 SVGAGI. The CDR3 DNA reads TGTGCCAGCACCGACCGGGCAGGGGACGTGCCCCAGCATTTT. Protein sequence: CASTDRAGDVPQHF.

This rearrangement joins TRBV9 to TRBJ2-1; 7 positions match TRBD2. The V segment lost 0 bases and the J segment 11 bases; nucleotides outside the gene matches: 2. The CDR3 has 12 residues. CDR1 is SGDLS and CDR2 is YYNGEE in the germline V gene. CDR3: CASSVAGGQQFF. The CDR3 DNA is TGTGCCAGCAGCGTAGCGGGGGGTCAGCAGTTCTTC. Full variable domain (rest looked up from reference TRBV9 and TRBJ2-1): DSGVTQTPKHLITATGQRVTLRCSPRSGDLSVYWYQQSLDQGLQFLIQYYNGEERAKGNILERFSAQQFPDLHSELNLSSLELGDSALYFCASSVAGGQQFFGPGTRLTVL.

The chain combines TRBV11-2 with TRBJ1-4; D not certain. The germline CDR1 and CDR2 sequences are SGHAT and FQNNGV. The V gene lost 5 bases and the J gene lost 5 bases, with 12 bases spanning the gap. The CDR3 sequence is 14 residues long. The CDR3 spells CASSLQHTNEKLFF. The CDR3 DNA is TGTGCCAGCAGCCTACAGCATACGAATGAAAAACTGTTTTTT.

This chain uses TRBV6-5 with TRBJ2-7, with 9 nucleotides matching TRBD1. The CDR3 runs 13 residues. Per the germline V gene, CDR1 is MNHEY and CDR2 is SVGAGI. The V segment lost 8 bases and the J segment 6 bases; nucleotides outside the gene matches: 8. As DNA, the CDR3 is TGTGCCAGCGCCTGGGACAGGGTCGGCGAGCAGTACTTC. As protein: CASAWDRVGEQYF.

The V gene is TRBV28, the J gene TRBJ2-7; 8 bases map to TRBD1. The CDR3 has 16 amino acids. The V segment lost 4 bases and the J segment 5 bases; nucleotides outside the gene matches: 13. CDR1 and CDR2 (germline): MDHEN, SYDVKM. The CDR3 sequence is CASSSSFADRDHEQYF. CDR3 in DNA: TGTGCCAGCAGTTCCTCCTTTGCGGACAGGGACCACGAGCAGTACTTC.

V gene TRBV6-6 combines with J gene TRBJ2-1; possibly TRBD2 for D (6 bases). This CDR3 has 15 residues. V was clipped by 0 bases and J by 5 bases, with 11 bases between them. Germline lookup yields CDR1 MNHNY and CDR2 SVGAGI (reference sequence). CDR3 region: CASSYSGGGNNEQFF. CDR3 DNA sequence: TGTGCCAGCAGTTACTCGGGAGGTGGAAACAATGAGCAGTTCTTC.

This clone was counted a single time. The chain employs TRBV7-3 and TRBJ2-1; D is unclear. CDR1 SGHTA and CDR2 FQGTGA come from the germline V gene. The CDR3 is 15 amino acids. V gave up 5 bases and J gave up 5 bases, with 16 bases separating them. The chain's CDR3 is CASSPGGSANNEQFF. CDR3 sequence (DNA): TGTGCCAGCAGCCCCGGCGGTTCGGCAAACAATGAGCAGTTCTTC.

The CDR3 DNA reads TGTGCCAGTAGTAAACAGGGCTATCAGCCCCAGCATTTT. Translating gives CASSKQGYQPQHF. The V call is TRBV19, the J call TRBJ1-5; possible D gene TRBD1, 6 bases. The V gene's germline CDR1 is LNHDA and CDR2 SQIVND (reference sequence). The CDR3 covers 13 residues. Trimming cost V 4 bases and J 5 bases, with 9 bases left between them.

The chain links TRBV4-3 to TRBJ1-1, with TRBD1 as a possible D gene (6 bases). V was clipped by 0 bases and J by 1 base, with 15 bases between them. Germline V lookup: CDR1 LGHNA, CDR2 YSLEER. CDR3 size: 17 residues. CDR3 in DNA: TGCGCCAGCAGCCAAGATTCCCAGGGGAGTCCGAACACTGAAGCTTTCTTT. It specifies CASSQDSQGSPNTEAFF.

J is TRBJ1-6 and V is TRBV27; D might be TRBD1 (6 bases). Per the germline V gene, CDR1 is MNHEY and CDR2 is SMNVEV (reference sequence). V dropped 3 bases and J dropped 6 bases, with 9 bases sitting between them. The CDR3 loop spans 14 amino acids. The DNA for the CDR3 is TGTGCCAGCAGTTTTAGACAGGTTAATTCACCCCTCCACTTT. It specifies CASSFRQVNSPLHF.

This sequence joins TRBV21-1 and TRBJ1-1; the table assigns TRBD1, which was not confirmed against the DNA. TRBV21-1 corresponds to a pseudogene. CDR3 size: 15 residues. The CDR3 sequence: CASTKLRTVTSEAFF. CDR3 DNA sequence: TGTGCCAGCACCAAGCTGCGGACAGTTACTTCTGAAGCTTTCTTT.

The sample holds a few counts of this clone. V is TRBV3-1 (or the pseudogene TRBV3-2) and J is TRBJ1-6; 8 bases are a match to TRBD1. V lost 3 bases to trimming and J lost 8 bases; unmatched junction nucleotides: 6. The CDR3 loop spans 15 amino acids. Germline CDR1 reads LGHDT; CDR2 reads YNNKEL (reference sequence). Written as DNA, the CDR3 is TGTGCCAGCAGCCACGGGGACAGGTTGTATTCACCCCTCCACTTT. Amino acid sequence: CASSHGDRLYSPLHF.

The chain recombines TRBV19 with TRBJ2-7; TRBD1 agrees at 12 bases. This CDR3 contains 15 residues. In germline, CDR1 is LNHDA, CDR2 SQIVND (reference sequence). J gave up 7 bases and V 5 bases, and 9 bases lay outside the gene matches. CDR3 region: CASSPGTGGSWEQYF. CDR3 DNA: TGTGCCAGTAGTCCCGGGACAGGGGGCTCCTGGGAGCAGTACTTC. Filled out from reference TRBV19 and TRBJ2-7, the complete variable domain reads DGGITQSPKYLFRKEGQNVTLSCEQNLNHDAMYWYRQDPGQGLRLIYYSQIVNDFQKGDIAEGYSVSREKKESFPLTVTSAQKNPTAFYLCASSPGTGGSWEQYFGPGTRLTVT.

The J gene is TRBJ1-1, the V gene TRBV18; D is undetermined. Trimming cost V 0 bases and J 1 base, with 6 bases left between them. The length of the CDR3 is 14 residues. Germline V gene lookup returns CDR1 KGHSH and CDR2 LQKENI. The DNA for the CDR3 is TGTGCCAGCTCACCACCGGCTGCGAACACTGAAGCTTTCTTT. This encodes CASSPPAANTEAFF.

The CDR3 here is CASSSLPNSNQPQHF. The CDR3 nucleotides read TGTGCCAGCAGTTCGCTTCCAAATAGTAATCAGCCCCAGCATTTT. This chain joins TRBV6-5 and TRBJ1-5, with D uncertain. Germline CDR1 is MNHEY and CDR2 is SVGAGI. This CDR3 spans 15 amino acids. The ends were cut back, 4 bases at V and 4 bases at J, with 14 bases in the middle.

The rearrangement uses TRBV27 and TRBJ2-7; weak D call: TRBD1 (6 bases). Germline V gene data show CDR1 as MNHEY and CDR2 as SMNVEV (reference sequence). V was pared by 4 bases and J by 0 bases, with 16 bases between. The CDR3 contains 16 residues. DNA for the CDR3: TGTGCCAGCAGTTGGTATCAGGGGTACAGCTCCTACGAGCAGTACTTC. Translated: CASSWYQGYSSYEQYF.

The chain has TRBV11-2 and TRBJ1-4; TRBD1 might be the D (5 bases). The CDR3 runs 16 residues. V was shortened by 6 bases and J by 7 bases, with 21 bases between the two germline ends. In germline, CDR1 is SGHAT, CDR2 FQNNGV. The CDR3 DNA reads as TGTGCCAGCAGTTCCCTCACAGCGGGGCCCGGTGAAAAACTGTTTTTT. This encodes CASSSLTAGPGEKLFF.

The chain employs TRBV5-3 and TRBJ1-2, with TRBD1 identical over 7 bases. TRBV5-3 belongs to the ORF category, with a function that is uncertain. The CDR3 totals 15 residues. V lost 1 base to trimming and J lost 4 bases; unmatched junction nucleotides: 7. CDR3 nucleotides: TGTGCCAGAAGCTTGAAGACAGGGAGTCCCTATGGCTACACCTTC. Translated, it gives CARSLKTGSPYGYTF.

The CDR3 loop reads CASSLGSLEGQYF. The CDR3 DNA is TGTGCCAGCAGCTTAGGCTCCCTGGAGGGGCAGTACTTC. The chain has TRBV7-2 and TRBJ2-7, with TRBD2 as a possible D gene (6 bases). Trimming removed 1 base from V and 9 bases from J, with 13 bases in between. Germline V gene sequence: CDR1 SGHTA, CDR2 FQGNSA. The CDR3 is 13 residues long.

The chain recombines TRBV2 with TRBJ1-2, with D possibly TRBD1 on 5 matching bases. Trimming pared 2 bases from V and 4 bases from J, leaving 8 bases between. The CDR3 consists of 13 residues. Looked up from germline, CDR1 is SNHLY and CDR2 is FYNNEI. This CDR3 is CASSERGAYGYTF. CDR3 DNA: TGTGCCAGCAGTGAAAGGGGCGCCTATGGCTACACCTTC.

This chain joins TRBV7-8 and TRBJ1-3; 9 bases fit TRBD1. The J segment lost 4 bases and the V segment lost 4 bases, leaving 8 bases of the junction unmatched. The CDR3 totals 16 residues. The germline V gene encodes CDR1 SGHVS and CDR2 FQNEAQ. This CDR3 is CASSSQHRGRGNTIYF. In DNA, the CDR3 is TGTGCCAGCAGCTCACAGCACAGGGGGCGGGGAAACACCATATATTTT.

The chain couples TRBV27 to TRBJ2-7, with D tentatively TRBD1 (5 bases). The CDR3 totals 14 residues. Germline V gene lookup returns CDR1 MNHEY and CDR2 SMNVEV (reference sequence). V lost 6 bases and J 2 bases, leaving 14 bases between the germline ends. CDR3 bases: TGTGCCAGCAGGAGGTGGCAGGGTCCCTACGAGCAGTACTTC. Encoded protein: CASRRWQGPYEQYF.

This clone was seen a single time. The CDR3 coding sequence is TGCGCCAGCAGCTTGGCTAGCGGGGACGGGGAGCTGTTTTTT. Translating it yields CASSLASGDGELFF. V and J are TRBV5-1 and TRBJ2-2; 9 bases map to TRBD2. The CDR3 sequence is 14 residues long. With 0 bases clipped from V and 7 bases from J, the junction kept 1 base outside the gene matches. Germline V gives CDR1 SGHRS, CDR2 YFSETQ.

DNA for the CDR3: TGTGCCACCAGTGATTCGGGCGGGGGGCCGGGGACAGATACGCAGTATTTT. This translates into CATSDSGGGPGTDTQYF. V and J are TRBV24-1 and TRBJ2-3; TRBD2 aligns across 8 bases. This CDR3 is built from 17 residues. With V trimmed by 2 bases and J by 3 bases, 9 bases remained unmatched. In germline, CDR1 is KGHDR, CDR2 SFDVKD.

The chain couples TRBV30 to TRBJ2-1, with D possibly matching TRBD1 (6 bases). This CDR3 region has 13 residues. The ends were cut back, 4 bases at V and 4 bases at J, with 11 bases in the middle. Germline lookup yields CDR1 GTSNPN and CDR2 SVGIG (reference sequence). The DNA for the CDR3 is TGTGCCTGGATGGGTCAGGGGTACAATGAGCAGTTCTTC. Translated: CAWMGQGYNEQFF.

The gene calls are TRBV3-1 (or the pseudogene TRBV3-2) and TRBJ1-1; D perhaps matches TRBD1 (5 bases). CDR1 is LGHDT, CDR2 YNNKEL, per germline (reference sequence). V lost 5 bases and J 5 bases, leaving 15 bases between the germline ends. There are 14 residues in the CDR3. CDR3 nucleotide sequence: TGTGCCAGCAGCTTCCTCGGGGGGAATACTGAAGCTTTCTTT. Amino acids: CASSFLGGNTEAFF.